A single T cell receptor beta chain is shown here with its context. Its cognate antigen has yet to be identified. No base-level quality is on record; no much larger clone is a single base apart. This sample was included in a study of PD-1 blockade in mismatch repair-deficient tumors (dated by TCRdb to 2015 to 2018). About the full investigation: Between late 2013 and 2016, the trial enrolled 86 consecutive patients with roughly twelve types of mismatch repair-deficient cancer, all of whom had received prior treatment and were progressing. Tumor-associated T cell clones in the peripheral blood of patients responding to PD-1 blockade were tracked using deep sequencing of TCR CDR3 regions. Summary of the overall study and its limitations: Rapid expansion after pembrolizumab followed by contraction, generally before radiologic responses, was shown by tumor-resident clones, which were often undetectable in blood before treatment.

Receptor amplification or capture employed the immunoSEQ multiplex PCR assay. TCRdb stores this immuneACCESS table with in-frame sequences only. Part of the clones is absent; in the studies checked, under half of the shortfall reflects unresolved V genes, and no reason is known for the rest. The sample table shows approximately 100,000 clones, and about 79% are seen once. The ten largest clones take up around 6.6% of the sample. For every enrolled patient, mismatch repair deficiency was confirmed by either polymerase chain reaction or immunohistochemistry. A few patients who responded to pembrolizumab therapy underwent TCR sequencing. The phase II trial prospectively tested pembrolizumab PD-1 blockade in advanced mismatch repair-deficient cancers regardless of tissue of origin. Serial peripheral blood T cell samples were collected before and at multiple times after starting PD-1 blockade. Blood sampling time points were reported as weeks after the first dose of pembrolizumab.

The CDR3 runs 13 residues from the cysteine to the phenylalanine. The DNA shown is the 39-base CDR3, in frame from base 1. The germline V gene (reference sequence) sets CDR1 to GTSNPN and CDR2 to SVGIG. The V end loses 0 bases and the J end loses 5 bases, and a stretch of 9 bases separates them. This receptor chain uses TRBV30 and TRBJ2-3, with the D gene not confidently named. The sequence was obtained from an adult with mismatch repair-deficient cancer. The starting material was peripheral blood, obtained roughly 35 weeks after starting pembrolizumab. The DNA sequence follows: TGTGCCTGGAGTGTAATTAAGGTAGATACGCAGTATTTT. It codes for CAWSVIKVDTQYF. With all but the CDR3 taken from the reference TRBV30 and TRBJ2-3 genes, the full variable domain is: SQTIHQWPATLVQPVGSPLSLECTVEGTSNPNLYWYRQAAGRGLQLLFYSVGIGQISSEVPQNLSASRPQDRQFILSSKKLLLSDSGFYLCAWSVIKVDTQYFGPGTRLTVL.